This T cell receptor (beta chain) was observed in a study of CD4+ T cells in melanoma. General study findings and limits: CD8+ T cell, macrophage and B cell function reportedly correlated with neoantigen-specific CD4+ T cells. Neoantigen-specific CD4+ T cells in melanoma reportedly had diverse differentiation states.

With V trimmed by 5 bases and J by 7 bases, 13 bases remained unmatched. CDR3 length: 15 amino acids. Germline lookup yields CDR1 GTSNPN and CDR2 SVGIG (reference sequence). The table came from immunoSEQ multiplex PCR; TCRdb's copy has only in-frame clones and leaves some out. The profile covers 20,000 or so clones, with 81% appearing a single time and under 7% taken by the ten largest. Sample share makes this clone medium-sized. Its specificity is unknown. This TCR was recovered from a human donor with melanoma. Sequenced: cells from a culture (not recorded whether cultured in vitro). This chain joins TRBV30 and TRBJ1-2, with 10 positions matching TRBD1. CDR3 loop: CAWVPSGTGVVGYTF. CDR3 sequence (DNA): TGTGCCTGGGTGCCGTCCGGGACAGGGGTCGTTGGCTACACCTTC.